One and the same sample provided the 30 T cell receptor beta chains below, sequenced in a study of blood T cell repertoires in COVID-19. Here immunoSEQ multiplex PCR was the method, and the copy in TCRdb shows in-frame clones only, minus some. The sample carries some 260,000 clones, approximately 79% recorded once. Source material: PBMCs or T cells enriched from blood (not recorded which). These receptors came from a young man with acute COVID-19.

The chain recombines TRBV9 with TRBJ1-6; D is possibly TRBD1 (5 bases). V shed 0 bases and J shed 0 bases, with 13 bases lying between them. The CDR3 totals 18 residues. Per the germline V gene, CDR1 is SGDLS and CDR2 is YYNGEE. CDR3: CASSVEAGDSSYNSPLHF. DNA of the CDR3: TGTGCCAGCAGCGTAGAGGCAGGCGACAGCTCCTATAATTCACCCCTCCACTTT.

This clone was recorded many times. V gene TRBV15 combines with J gene TRBJ1-6; D ambiguous. Germline V gene data show CDR1 as LNHNV and CDR2 as YYDKDF (reference sequence). CDR3 length: 13 amino acids. With 5 bases removed from V and 9 bases from J, the gap between germline ends came to 11 bases. CDR3 coding DNA: TGTGCCACCAGCCGGGAGGAAGTTTCACCCCTCCACTTT. Protein product: CATSREEVSPLHF.

The J gene is TRBJ1-2, the V gene TRBV5-8; 7 bases fit TRBD1. Germline V gives CDR1 SGHTS, CDR2 YDEGEE. There are 13 residues in the CDR3. V dropped 4 bases and J dropped 8; count of bases not matched to a gene: 8. The CDR3 DNA reads as TGTGCCAGCAGCGCAAGACAGGGTTTGGGCTACACCTTC. Translated: CASSARQGLGYTF.

In its sample, this clone was seen once. Here the CDR3 reads CASSLESGEKLFF. The CDR3 DNA follows: TGCGCCAGCAGCTTGGAGTCGGGTGAAAAACTGTTTTTT. The V call is TRBV5-1, the J call TRBJ1-4, with unresolved D. The length of the CDR3 is 13 residues. Trimming pared 0 bases from V and 7 bases from J, leaving 7 bases between. The germline gives CDR1 SGHRS, CDR2 YFSETQ.

The V call is TRBV27, the J call TRBJ1-6; TRBD1 is a possible D gene (5 bases). V lost 7 bases and J lost 8, with 12 bases in between. CDR3 length: 13 residues. Germline-derived CDR1 and CDR2 are MNHEY and SMNVEV (reference sequence). The CDR3 sequence: CASTHAGDSPLHF. The CDR3 DNA follows: TGTGCCAGCACCCACGCGGGGGATTCACCCCTCCACTTT.

This chain joins TRBV24-1 and TRBJ2-2; 7 nucleotides align to TRBD2. Germline lookup yields CDR1 KGHDR and CDR2 SFDVKD. This CDR3 is 16 amino acids long. V was clipped by 4 bases and J by 1 base; unmatched bases: 5. The CDR3 loop reads CATSDPLAVNTGELFF. As DNA, the CDR3 is TGTGCCACCAGTGACCCGCTAGCGGTGAACACCGGGGAGCTGTTTTTT.

The chain employs TRBV10-3 and TRBJ2-3; the D gene is possibly TRBD1 (5 bases). Trimming pared 3 bases from V and 4 bases from J, leaving 11 bases between. CDR1 and CDR2 (germline): ENHRY, SYGVKD. This CDR3 has 14 amino acids. The CDR3 DNA reads TGTGCCATCAGTGAAGGAGAGACAGCAGATACGCAGTATTTT. It is translated as CAISEGETADTQYF.

This rearrangement joins TRBV18 to TRBJ2-7; D might be TRBD1 (5 bases). Trimming shortened V by 3 bases and J by 4 bases, and 34 bases separated the two germline ends. CDR1 KGHSH and CDR2 LQKENI come from the germline V gene. There are 21 residues in the CDR3. CDR3 DNA: TGTGCCAGCTCACCCTTTTCATTCTCTGCCCGTAGGGCAGGGTGTTCATACGAGCAGTACGTC. It specifies CASSPFSFSARRAGCSYEQYV.

This clone came up a few times. J is TRBJ2-5 and V is TRBV2; 9 nucleotides align to TRBD2. The CDR3 totals 13 residues. Trimming removed 5 bases from V and 3 bases from J; junction bases left unmatched: 1. The germline gives CDR1 SNHLY, CDR2 FYNNEI. CDR3 bases: TGTGCCAGCAGTTCTAGCGGGGAAGAGACCCAGTACTTC. It specifies CASSSSGEETQYF.

This clone has a single count. The chain uses TRBV6-1 and TRBJ1-5; tentatively, D is TRBD1 (5 bases). The germline V gene encodes CDR1 MNHNS and CDR2 SASEGT. Trimming cost V 4 bases and J 4 bases, with 20 bases left between them. This CDR3 is 17 amino acids long. The chain's CDR3 is CASSAMGGNRVNQPQHF. DNA of the CDR3: TGTGCCAGCAGTGCCATGGGGGGGAACAGAGTTAATCAGCCCCAGCATTTT.

The chain links TRBV4-1 to TRBJ1-1; maybe TRBD1 (5 bases). V lost 1 base, J lost 4 bases, and 13 bases lay in between. This CDR3 is 15 amino acids long. CDR1 and CDR2 (germline): MGHRA, YSYEKL. The CDR3 bases are TGCGCCAGCAGCCAAGTGAAATCGGGGGTCACTGAAGCTTTCTTT. Protein sequence: CASSQVKSGVTEAFF.

The rearrangement links TRBV2 to TRBJ2-1; the match to TRBD2 covers 13 bases. Germline V CDR1 and CDR2: SNHLY, FYNNEI. This CDR3 has 15 residues. J lost 7 bases, V lost 6 bases, and 6 bases had no gene match. The CDR3 region has the DNA TGTGCCAGCAGCATGGGACTAGCGGGATTGAATGAGCAGTTCTTC. It codes for CASSMGLAGLNEQFF.

For this clone: Additional DNA sequences in this sample encode the identical CDR3. The chain has TRBV5-1 and TRBJ2-5, with TRBD2 matching over 7 bases. The germline CDR1 and CDR2 sequences are SGHRS and YFSETQ. CDR3 length: 14 amino acids. The ends lost 0 bases at V and 4 bases at J; junction bases unmatched: 3. The CDR3 here is CASSLAGGGETQYF. As DNA, the CDR3 is TGCGCCAGCAGCTTGGCGGGGGGTGGAGAGACCCAGTACTTC.

This chain joins TRBV6-5 and TRBJ1-5; 7 nucleotides match TRBD1. The CDR3 is 14 amino acids. The germline V gene has CDR1 MNHEY and CDR2 SVGAGI. V shed 6 bases, J shed 6 bases, and the junction held 8 bases outside the gene matches. DNA of the CDR3: TGTGCCAGCAGGAGACAGGGATCGAGTCAGCCCCAGCATTTT. It is translated as CASRRQGSSQPQHF.

The chain has TRBV6-2 or TRBV6-3 and TRBJ1-5, with D unresolved. Germline V gene lookup returns CDR1 MNHEY and CDR2 SVGEGT. V was cut by 6 bases and J by 4 bases, with 19 bases left in between. The length of the CDR3 is 16 residues. In DNA, the CDR3 is TGTGCCAGCAGCCCCCTGAGGATAGCGGGTAATCAGCCCCAGCATTTT. Translation gives CASSPLRIAGNQPQHF.

The count of this clone is one. This chain joins TRBV21-1 and TRBJ1-6; the table's D call, TRBD1, was not checked against the DNA. TRBV21-1 is a listed pseudogene. This CDR3 is 13 amino acids long. The chain's CDR3 is CASSKLRDSPLHF. The CDR3 DNA follows: TGTGCCAGCAGCAAACTCAGGGATTCACCCCTCCACTTT.

The V gene is TRBV3-1 (or the pseudogene TRBV3-2), the J gene TRBJ2-7; 8 nucleotides align to TRBD1. Germline V gives CDR1 LGHDT, CDR2 YNNKEL (reference sequence). The CDR3 spans 13 residues. The ends lost 4 bases at V and 6 bases at J; junction bases unmatched: 5. The CDR3 here is CASSLSGGSEQYV. The CDR3 bases are TGTGCCAGCAGCCTCTCAGGGGGCAGCGAGCAGTACGTC.

The CDR3 DNA follows: TGTGCCAGTAGTATCGACAGGTATGACGGCTACACCTTC. It codes for CASSIDRYDGYTF. The genes are TRBV19 and TRBJ1-2, with D maybe TRBD1 (6 bases). The CDR3 is 13 residues long. V lost 3 bases and J 8 bases, leaving 13 bases between the germline ends. Germline CDR1 is LNHDA and CDR2 is SQIVND (reference sequence).

The chain uses TRBV18 and TRBJ2-2, with no clear D. The CDR3 has 16 residues. V was clipped by 3 bases and J by 1 base, with 12 bases between them. Germline V lookup: CDR1 KGHSH, CDR2 LQKENI. CDR3 loop: CASSPPTGVNTGELFF. As DNA, the CDR3 is TGTGCCAGCTCACCCCCCACCGGAGTGAACACCGGGGAGCTGTTTTTT.

The V gene is TRBV6-5, the J gene TRBJ1-4, with 7 bases matching TRBD1. V lost 4 bases to trimming and J lost 7 bases; unmatched junction nucleotides: 12. Germline-derived CDR1 and CDR2 are MNHEY and SVGAGI. The CDR3 contains 16 residues. In nucleotides, the CDR3 is TGTGCCAGCAGTTTCCGACGACAGGGCGGGTCTGAAAAACTGTTTTTT. Its protein is CASSFRRQGGSEKLFF.

The chain couples TRBV5-4 to TRBJ1-1; the D gene is possibly TRBD1 (5 bases). The CDR3 has 14 residues. The germline V gene encodes CDR1 SGHNT and CDR2 YYREEE (reference sequence). Deletions cut 0 bases from V and 5 bases from J, with 11 bases between. The CDR3 coding sequence is TGTGCCAGCAGCTTGGAGGAGGGGCGAACTGAAGCTTTCTTT. This gives the protein CASSLEEGRTEAFF.

This clone occurred once. CDR3 sequence reads: CASKLRSSSGNTIYF. The CDR3 DNA follows: TGTGCCAGTAAATTACGATCGAGCTCTGGAAACACCATATATTTT. V is TRBV19 and J is TRBJ1-3; no firm D call. Trimming cost V 7 bases and J 0 bases, with 13 bases left between them. The V gene's germline CDR1 is LNHDA and CDR2 SQIVND (reference sequence). This CDR3 region has 15 residues.

There are a few counts of this clone. V gene TRBV30 combines with J gene TRBJ1-3; D gene unclear. Trimming removed 2 bases at V and 0 bases at J, with 14 bases between. Per the germline V gene, CDR1 is GTSNPN and CDR2 is SVGIG (reference sequence). This CDR3 contains 16 residues. The CDR3 DNA sequence: TGTGCCTGGAGTCCCCCTGGAGGTATCTCTGGAAACACCATATATTTT. Translating gives CAWSPPGGISGNTIYF.

The V and J genes are TRBV28 and TRBJ1-5; D is ambiguous. V lost 5 bases to trimming and J lost 3 bases, with 17 bases between them. The germline V gene encodes CDR1 MDHEN and CDR2 SYDVKM. The CDR3 has 16 residues. DNA for the CDR3: TGTGCCAGCAGTATCCGAGGAGGGCCCAACAATCAGCCCCAGCATTTT. This codes for CASSIRGGPNNQPQHF.

As concerns this clone: Mismatch with germline at one junction end may stem from a read error. CDR3 in DNA: TGTGCCAGCAGCTTGGGGGGCCCTAGCGGGAGCACGAATGAGCAGTTCTTC. Translating it yields CASSLGGPSGSTNEQFF. The chain recombines TRBV5-1 with TRBJ2-1, with TRBD2 identical over 10 bases. Germline CDR1 reads SGHRS; CDR2 reads YFSETQ. This CDR3 comprises 17 residues.

The V gene is TRBV3-1 (or the pseudogene TRBV3-2), the J gene TRBJ2-1; TRBD2 aligns across 7 bases. Losses at the gene ends were 5 bases for V and 6 bases for J; bases not matched to a gene: 13. The germline gives CDR1 LGHDT, CDR2 YNNKEL (reference sequence). This CDR3 region has 16 residues. Written as DNA, the CDR3 is TGTGCCAGCAGCGGGATCGTTAGCGGGCCAACCAATGAGCAGTTCTTC. Translation gives CASSGIVSGPTNEQFF.

The CDR3 DNA reads TGTGCCAGCAGTTATACTAGCGGAGAAGGGACAGATACGCAGTATTTT. Translating gives CASSYTSGEGTDTQYF. J is TRBJ2-3 and V is TRBV6-2 or TRBV6-3, with 8 bases fitting TRBD2. With V trimmed by 3 bases and J by 3 bases, 8 bases remained unmatched. Germline CDR1 and CDR2: MNHEY and SVGEGT. The CDR3 has 16 residues.

This rearrangement joins TRBV7-2 to TRBJ2-4; weak D call: TRBD2 (6 bases). V was cut by 1 base and J by 2 bases, with 12 bases left in between. Germline V CDR1 and CDR2: SGHTA, FQGNSA. The CDR3 consists of 16 residues. CDR3 region: CASSLGLDLTKNIQYF. The CDR3 DNA reads as TGTGCCAGCAGCTTAGGACTAGACCTTACCAAAAACATTCAGTACTTC. Full variable domain (outside the CDR3, taken from reference TRBV7-2 and TRBJ2-4): GAGVSQSPSNKVTEKGKDVELRCDPISGHTALYWYRQSLGQGLEFLIYFQGNSAPDKSGLPSDRFSAERTGGSVSTLTIQRTQQEDSAVYLCASSLGLDLTKNIQYFGAGTRLSVL.

CDR3 amino acids: CASTNRVNTEAFF. CDR3 DNA sequence: TGTGCCAGCACAAACAGGGTGAACACTGAAGCTTTCTTT. V is TRBV12-3 or TRBV12-4 and J is TRBJ1-1; the D gene is possibly TRBD1 (6 bases). The CDR3 extends over 13 amino acids. Trimming took 7 bases from V and 0 from J, leaving 9 bases between them.

This rearrangement joins TRBV4-3 to TRBJ2-1; D gene uncertain. Germline CDR1 reads LGHNA; CDR2 reads YSLEER. The CDR3 totals 14 residues. V lost 0 bases and J lost 8, with 11 bases in between. CDR3 nucleotides: TGCGCCAGCAGCCAAGACCCTCTGGGCGATGAGCAGTTCTTC. Protein: CASSQDPLGDEQFF.